This TCR beta chain was identified in a study of blood T cell repertoires in COVID-19. Turning to the study itself: Donors in the United States, Italy and Spain gave samples during acute or convalescent COVID-19. PBMCs, B-cell-depleted T cells, or T cells were the source of the cDNA or gDNA that made up the material.

This clone was seen a few times. The same CDR3 arises from other DNA sequences in this sample as well. Original data processing: Estimation of nucleated cell counts relied on the amplification of reference gene primers. Only in-frame clones appear in the TCRdb table, and some are missing; sequencing was by immunoSEQ multiplex PCR. The V and J calls and the clone size are those of that table, but D and trimming were determined from the DNA. The sample has around 72,000 clones, more than 75% seen once; the top ten hold 8.3%. With 1 base removed from V and 1 base from J, the gap between germline ends came to 6 bases. The CDR3 loop spans 13 amino acids. Germline CDR1 reads SGHRS; CDR2 reads YFSETQ.

The sequencing input was peripheral blood. The rearrangement links TRBV5-1 to TRBJ2-7; a weak D match, TRBD1 (6 bases). This receptor was obtained from a man aged 50-59 years with active COVID-19. The CDR3 nucleotides are TGCGCCAGCAGCTTGCAGGGGTCCTACGAGCAGTACTTC. This codes for CASSLQGSYEQYF.